This TCR beta chain came from a study of regulatory T cells in long-lasting Graves disease. Sequencing libraries for TCR beta were prepared with iRepertoire HTBI primers and Arm-PCR of CDR3 regions. TCRdb analysed the multiplex PCR reads with MiXCR anew, one entry per CDR3 protein. Of about 430,000 distinct CDR3 sequences in the sample, roughly a fifth are singletons; the top ten hold roughly an eighth. Time point: persistent/refractory GD, antithyroid drugs over 5 years with positive TRAb. From RNA extracted from PBMCs, the TCR library was made. V shed 0 bases and J 6 bases; nucleotides not matched to a gene: 9. Germline values: CDR1 GTSNPN, CDR2 SVGIG (reference sequence). The CDR3 has 16 residues. A few counts support this clonotype.

The sample in question was peripheral blood mononuclear cells (PBMCs), obtained when the disease was refractory, from a patient treated with antithyroid drugs. The receptor was derived from a female donor with Graves disease. This chain uses TRBV30 with TRBJ2-2, with 8 bases that match TRBD1. The CDR3 loop is CAWSVGWARGPGELFF. The DNA for the CDR3 is TGTGCCTGGAGTGTAGGGTGGGCCAGGGGGCCCGGGGAGCTGTTTTTT.